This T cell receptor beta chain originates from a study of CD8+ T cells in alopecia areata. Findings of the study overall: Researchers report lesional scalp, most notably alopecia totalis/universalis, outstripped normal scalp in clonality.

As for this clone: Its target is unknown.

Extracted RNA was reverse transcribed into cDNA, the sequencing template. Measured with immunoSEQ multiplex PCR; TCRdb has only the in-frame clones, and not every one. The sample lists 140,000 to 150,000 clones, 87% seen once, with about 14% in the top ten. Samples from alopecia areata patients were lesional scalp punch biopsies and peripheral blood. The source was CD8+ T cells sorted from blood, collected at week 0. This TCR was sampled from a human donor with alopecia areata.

CDR3 DNA: TGTGCCAGCAGCCAATCTGAGCGGGGGGCAACCTACGAGCAGTACTTC. Translated: CASSQSERGATYEQYF. The J gene is TRBJ2-7, the V gene TRBV4-2; TRBD2 agrees at 9 bases. The CDR3 covers 16 residues. Germline-derived CDR1 and CDR2 are LGHNA and YNFKEQ. V shed 2 bases and J 2 bases; nucleotides not matched to a gene: 7.